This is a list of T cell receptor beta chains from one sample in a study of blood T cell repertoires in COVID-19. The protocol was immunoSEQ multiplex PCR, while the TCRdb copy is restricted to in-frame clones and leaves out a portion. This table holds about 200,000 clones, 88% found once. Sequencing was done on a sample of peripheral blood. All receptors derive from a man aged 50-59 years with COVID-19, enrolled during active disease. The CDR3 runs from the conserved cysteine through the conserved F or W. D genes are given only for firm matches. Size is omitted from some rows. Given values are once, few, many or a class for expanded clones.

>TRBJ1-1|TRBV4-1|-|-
CASSQSLGTVIGFF
TGCGCCAGCAGCCAATCGCTAGGTACGGTTATTGGTTTCTTT
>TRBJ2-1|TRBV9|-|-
CASSSNKNSYNEQFF
TGTGCCAGCAGCTCAAACAAGAACTCCTACAATGAGCAGTTCTTC
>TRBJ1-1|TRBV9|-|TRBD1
CASSLGQLNTEAFF
TGTGCCAGCAGCTTGGGACAGCTGAACACTGAAGCTTTCTTT
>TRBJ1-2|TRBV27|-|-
CASSLSRRGGNYGYTF
TGTGCCAGCAGTTTATCGCGTCGAGGGGGAAACTATGGCTACACCTTC
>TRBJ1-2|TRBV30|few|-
CAWSVQGLGYTF
TGTGCCTGGAGTGTACAGGGTCTTGGCTACACCTTC
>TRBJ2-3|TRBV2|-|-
CASSGGWGVADTQYF
TGTGCCAGCAGTGGAGGGTGGGGGGTTGCAGATACGCAGTATTTT
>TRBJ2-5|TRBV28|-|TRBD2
CASSGGRLAGIEETQYF
TGTGCCAGCAGTGGAGGTAGACTAGCGGGGATTGAAGAGACCCAGTACTTC
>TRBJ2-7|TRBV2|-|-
CASSSSRQALTYEQYF
-
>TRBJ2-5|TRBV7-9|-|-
CASSSNRVSRGETQYF
TGTGCCAGCAGCTCGAACAGGGTCAGTAGAGGGGAGACCCAGTACTTC
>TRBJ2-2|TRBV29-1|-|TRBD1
CSVRGQGGTGELFF
TGCAGCGTTCGCGGACAGGGGGGGACCGGGGAGCTGTTTTTT
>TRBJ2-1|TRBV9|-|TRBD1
CASSSEGQVGEQFF
TGTGCCAGCAGCAGCGAGGGACAGGTGGGTGAGCAGTTCTTC
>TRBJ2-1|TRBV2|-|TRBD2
CASSGLAGVNEQFF
TGTGCCAGCAGTGGACTAGCGGGGGTCAATGAGCAGTTCTTC
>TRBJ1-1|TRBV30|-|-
CARRTDTEAFF
TGTGCCCGTAGGACAGACACTGAAGCTTTCTTT
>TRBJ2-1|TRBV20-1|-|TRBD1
CSASRTGTNEQFF
TGCAGTGCTAGTCGGACAGGGACCAATGAGCAGTTCTTC
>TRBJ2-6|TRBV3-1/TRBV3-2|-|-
CASSGSLSGANVLTF
TGTGCCAGCAGCGGCTCGCTCTCTGGGGCCAACGTCCTGACTTTC
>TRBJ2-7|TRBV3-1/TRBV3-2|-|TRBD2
CASSQGTAGGYEQYF
TGTGCCAGCAGCCAAGGGACAGCGGGAGGGTACGAGCAGTACTTC
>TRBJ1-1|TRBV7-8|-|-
CASSLSSEAFF
TGTGCCAGCAGCTTATCCTCTGAAGCTTTCTTT
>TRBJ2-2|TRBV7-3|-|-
CASGYSQGNTGELFF
TGTGCCAGCGGGTACTCGCAGGGGAACACCGGGGAGCTGTTTTTT
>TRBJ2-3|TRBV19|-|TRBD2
CASRTSGRTDTQYF
TGTGCCAGTAGAACTAGCGGGAGGACAGATACGCAGTATTTT
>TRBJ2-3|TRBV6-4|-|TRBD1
CASRDRGTSTDTQYF
TGTGCCAGCAGGGACAGGGGTACTAGCACAGATACGCAGTATTTT
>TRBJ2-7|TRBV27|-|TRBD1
CASSPDRDTYEQYF
TGTGCCAGCAGTCCAGACAGGGACACCTACGAGCAGTACTTC
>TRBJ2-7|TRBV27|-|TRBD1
CASSFGQGPSYEQYF
TGTGCCAGCAGTTTCGGACAGGGCCCATCCTACGAGCAGTACTTC
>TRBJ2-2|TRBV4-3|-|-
CASSPRGGAANTGELFF
TGCGCCAGCAGCCCACGTGGAGGAGCAGCGAACACCGGGGAGCTGTTTTTT
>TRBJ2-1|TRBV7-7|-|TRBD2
CASSLGVGGLEHNEQFF
TGTGCTAGCAGCTTAGGGGTTGGGGGACTAGAACACAATGAGCAGTTCTTC
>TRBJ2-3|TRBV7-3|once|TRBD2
CASSLRGAGADTQYF
TGTGCCAGCAGCTTACGAGGGGCGGGGGCAGATACGCAGTATTTT
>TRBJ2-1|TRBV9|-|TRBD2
CASSVGSSGAAYNEQFF
TGTGCCAGCAGCGTAGGATCCAGCGGGGCCGCCTACAATGAGCAGTTCTTC
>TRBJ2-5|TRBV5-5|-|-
CASSLFGGLAQETQYF
TGTGCCAGCAGCTTGTTCGGAGGGTTGGCGCAAGAGACCCAGTACTTC
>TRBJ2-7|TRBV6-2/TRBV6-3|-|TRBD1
CASSYGQGASYEQYF
TGTGCCAGCAGTTACGGACAGGGGGCGTCCTACGAGCAGTACTTC
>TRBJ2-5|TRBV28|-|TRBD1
CASSPGQGETQYF
TGTGCCAGCAGCCCCGGACAGGGCGAGACCCAGTACTTC
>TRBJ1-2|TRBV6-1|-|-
CASSEVQGYGNGYTF
TGTGCCAGCAGTGAAGTCCAGGGTTATGGGAATGGCTACACCTTC
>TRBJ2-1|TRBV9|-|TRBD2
CASSVALAGRGVYNEQFF
TGTGCCAGCAGCGTAGCACTAGCGGGGCGAGGGGTATACAATGAGCAGTTCTTC
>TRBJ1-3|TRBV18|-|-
CASSPASGVYTIYF
TGTGCCAGCTCACCAGCCTCGGGGGTATACACCATATATTTT
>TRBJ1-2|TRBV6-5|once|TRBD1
CASSYRDRGPGYGYTF
TGTGCCAGCAGTTACCGGGACAGGGGGCCGGGCTATGGCTACACCTTC
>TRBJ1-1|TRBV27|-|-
CASRLQEMNTEAFF
TGTGCCAGCAGGCTACAGGAAATGAACACTGAAGCTTTCTTT
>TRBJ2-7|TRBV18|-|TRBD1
CASSPRTGDSYEQYF
TGTGCCAGCTCACCCCGGACAGGGGACTCCTACGAGCAGTACTTC
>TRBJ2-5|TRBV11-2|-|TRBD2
CASSLKKGLAGGGETQYF
TGTGCCAGCAGCCTGAAAAAGGGACTAGCGGGAGGGGGAGAGACCCAGTACTTC
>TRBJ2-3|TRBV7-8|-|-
CASSLNWRDTQYF
TGTGCCAGCAGCTTAAACTGGAGGGATACGCAGTATTTT
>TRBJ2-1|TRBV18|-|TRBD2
CASSPQLGGSSYNEQFF
TGTGCCAGCTCACCACAATTGGGGGGGAGCTCCTACAATGAGCAGTTCTTC
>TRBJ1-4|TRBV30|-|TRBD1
CAWSAPRGVTNEKLFF
TGTGCCTGGAGCGCTCCCAGGGGGGTAACTAATGAAAAACTGTTTTTT
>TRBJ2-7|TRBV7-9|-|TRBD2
CASSLAPGRGESYEQYF
TGTGCCAGCAGCTTAGCGCCAGGGCGGGGGGAGTCCTACGAGCAGTACTTC
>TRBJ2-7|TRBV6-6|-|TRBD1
CASSYVQGGDYEQYF
TGTGCCAGCAGTTATGTACAGGGGGGTGACTACGAGCAGTACTTC
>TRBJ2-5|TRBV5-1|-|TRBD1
CASSLGQGQETQYF
TGCGCCAGCAGCTTGGGACAGGGGCAAGAGACCCAGTACTTC
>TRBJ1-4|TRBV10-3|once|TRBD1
CAVQGVENEKLFF
TGTGCCGTACAGGGGGTAGAAAATGAAAAACTGTTTTTT
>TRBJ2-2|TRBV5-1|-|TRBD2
CASSLAGRGRNGELFF
TGCGCCAGCAGCTTGGCCGGGCGCGGGAGAAACGGGGAGCTGTTTTTT
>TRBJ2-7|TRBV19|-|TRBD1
CASSSRGPGQGYEQYF
TGTGCCAGTAGTAGCAGAGGACCGGGACAGGGCTACGAGCAGTACTTC
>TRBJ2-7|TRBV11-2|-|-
CASSKREEGAYEQYF
TGTGCCAGCAGCAAGAGGGAGGAAGGCGCCTACGAGCAGTACTTC
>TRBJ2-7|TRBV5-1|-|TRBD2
CASSPRTSGASYEQYF
TGCGCCAGCAGCCCGCGGACTAGCGGGGCCTCCTACGAGCAGTACTTC
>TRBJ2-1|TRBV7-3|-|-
CASSLRTNAGDNEQFF
TGTGCCAGCAGCTTAAGGACCAACGCCGGGGACAATGAGCAGTTCTTC
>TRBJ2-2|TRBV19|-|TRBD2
CASSMTSGGTGELFF
TGTGCCAGTAGTATGACTAGCGGGGGGACCGGGGAGCTGTTTTTT
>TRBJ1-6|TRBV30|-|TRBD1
CASPMTGLGSPLHF
TGTGCCTCCCCCATGACAGGGCTCGGTTCACCCCTCCACTTT
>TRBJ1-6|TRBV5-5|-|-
CASSLEDYDSPLHF
TGTGCCAGCAGCTTGGAGGACTACGATTCACCCCTCCACTTT
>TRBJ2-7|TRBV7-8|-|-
CASSPGTSYLWGEQYF
TGTGCCAGCAGCCCCGGGACATCCTACCTTTGGGGTGAGCAGTACTTC
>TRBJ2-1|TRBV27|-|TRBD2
CASSFAGIGLAGEGEQFF
TGTGCCAGCAGTTTCGCTGGGATTGGACTAGCGGGAGAAGGTGAGCAGTTCTTC
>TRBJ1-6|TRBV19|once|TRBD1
CASQSEGTGESPLHF
TGTGCCAGCCAATCCGAAGGGACAGGGGAATCACCCCTCCACTTT